The rows below give T cell receptor beta chains drawn from one sample of a study of a mutant IDH1 vaccine in newly diagnosed glioma. Which antigens these TCRs recognize remains unknown. Repertoires were generated with immunoSEQ multiplex PCR, while TCRdb's copy carries only in-frame clones and drops some. The table lists 50,000 to 65,000 clones, over 80% of them singletons. Sequencing used PBMCs, obtained from a glioma patient whose treatment included an IDH1 peptide vaccine. These receptors all stem from a woman between 50 and 59 years old with glioma. CDR3s include the opening cysteine and the closing phenylalanine or tryptophan. D genes are given only for firm matches. For some rows the clone size is stated as once, few or many, or as a class when expanded; others skip it.

TRBJ2-1	NA	TRBD2	TRBV7-3	13	CASSLARGDEQFF	TGTGCCAGCAGCTTAGCCCGGGGGGATGAGCAGTTCTTC
TRBJ2-7	NA	NA	TRBV13	15	CASSAQVNLSYEQYF	TGTGCCAGCAGCGCCCAGGTAAACCTCTCCTACGAGCAGTACTTC
TRBJ1-2	NA	NA	TRBV20-1	11	CSEGLEGGYTF	TGCAGTGAGGGGCTCGAAGGTGGCTACACCTTC
TRBJ2-7	NA	TRBD1	TRBV5-1	16	CASSSGLGQGGNEQYF	TGCGCCAGCAGCTCGGGGCTCGGACAGGGGGGTAACGAGCAGTACTTC
TRBJ1-5	NA	NA	TRBV6-5	13	CASSYRADQPQHF	TGTGCCAGCAGTTACAGGGCGGATCAGCCCCAGCATTTT
TRBJ1-4	NA	TRBD1	TRBV6-1	14	CASSEGQGAEKLFF	TGTGCCAGCAGTGAAGGACAGGGGGCTGAAAAACTGTTTTTT
TRBJ2-5	NA	NA	TRBV19	13	CASSPGQQGAQYF	TGTGCCAGTAGTCCCGGACAGCAAGGGGCCCAGTACTTC
TRBJ2-1	NA	TRBD2	TRBV7-2	16	CASSLGGRGSYNEQFF	TGTGCCAGCAGCTTAGGTGGGAGGGGCTCCTACAATGAGCAGTTCTTC
TRBJ2-5	NA	NA	TRBV7-2	15	CASSLDRGAQETQYF	TGTGCCAGCAGCTTAGATCGGGGGGCCCAAGAGACCCAGTACTTC
TRBJ1-5	NA	NA	TRBV7-2	15	CASSPSHLHNQPQHF	TGTGCCAGCAGCCCATCTCACCTCCATAATCAGCCCCAGCATTTT
TRBJ2-7	NA	TRBD1	TRBV7-9	15	CASSHGTGSPYEQYF	TGTGCCAGCAGCCATGGGACAGGGAGCCCCTACGAGCAGTACTTC
TRBJ2-7	NA	TRBD1	TRBV7-2	14	CASSLQGAYYEQYF	TGTGCCAGCAGCTTACAGGGGGCCTACTACGAGCAGTACTTC
TRBJ1-2	NA	TRBD1	TRBV6-1	14	CASSRTGPAYGYTF	TGTGCCAGCAGTCGGACAGGGCCAGCCTATGGCTACACCTTC
TRBJ2-1	NA	TRBD1	TRBV5-5	15	CASSLTGSSYNEQFF	TGTGCCAGCAGCCTGACAGGGAGCTCCTACAATGAGCAGTTCTTC
TRBJ1-1	NA	NA	TRBV28	13	CASSSRLNTEAFF	TGTGCCAGCAGCTCCCGTTTGAACACTGAAGCTTTCTTT
TRBJ1-5	few	NA	TRBV15	15	CATSRDPGGNQPQHF	TGTGCCACCAGCAGAGACCCGGGGGGCAATCAGCCCCAGCATTTT
TRBJ2-2	NA	NA	TRBV4-1	13	CASSHLGSGELFF	TGCGCCAGCAGCCATCTAGGGAGTGGGGAGCTGTTTTTT
TRBJ1-5	once	NA	TRBV6-6	14	CASSGVQSNQPQHF	TGTGCCAGCAGTGGGGTACAGAGCAATCAGCCCCAGCATTTT
TRBJ2-7	NA	NA	TRBV29-1	11	CSVVESYEQYF	TGCAGCGTTGTCGAGAGTTACGAGCAGTACTTC
TRBJ1-1	NA	TRBD1	TRBV27	14	CASSLDRVLTEAFF	TGTGCCAGCAGTTTGGACAGGGTTCTCACTGAAGCTTTCTTT
TRBJ1-1	NA	NA	TRBV11-3	13	CASSLEGHTEAFF	TGTGCCAGCAGCTTAGAAGGGCACACTGAAGCTTTCTTT
TRBJ2-7	NA	TRBD2	TRBV6-5	15	CASRLSGGGPYEQYF	TGTGCCAGCAGACTCTCGGGGGGAGGACCCTACGAGCAGTACTTC
TRBJ2-2	NA	TRBD1	TRBV19	14	CATKRTGNTGELFF	TGTGCCACGAAAAGGACAGGGAACACCGGGGAGCTGTTTTTT
TRBJ1-1	NA	NA	TRBV5-1	15	CASSPLGADNTEAFF	TGCGCCAGCAGCCCATTGGGGGCTGATAACACTGAAGCTTTCTTT
TRBJ2-7	NA	NA	TRBV10-3	11	CAIKAGYEQYF	TGTGCCATCAAGGCGGGATACGAGCAGTACTTC
TRBJ1-4	NA	NA	TRBV6-6	16	CASSSPLGRTNEKLFF	TGTGCCAGCAGTTCCCCCCTCGGCCGAACTAATGAAAAACTGTTTTTT
TRBJ2-7	NA	NA	TRBV6-1	12	CASSESSYEQYF	TGTGCCAGCAGTGAAAGCTCCTACGAGCAGTACTTC
TRBJ1-2	NA	NA	TRBV9	14	CASGRGGHYYGYTF	TGTGCCAGCGGACGGGGGGGGCATTACTATGGCTACACCTTC
TRBJ2-5	NA	NA	TRBV29-1	14	CSVLGDRSKETQYF	TGCAGCGTCCTGGGAGACAGGTCAAAAGAGACCCAGTACTTC